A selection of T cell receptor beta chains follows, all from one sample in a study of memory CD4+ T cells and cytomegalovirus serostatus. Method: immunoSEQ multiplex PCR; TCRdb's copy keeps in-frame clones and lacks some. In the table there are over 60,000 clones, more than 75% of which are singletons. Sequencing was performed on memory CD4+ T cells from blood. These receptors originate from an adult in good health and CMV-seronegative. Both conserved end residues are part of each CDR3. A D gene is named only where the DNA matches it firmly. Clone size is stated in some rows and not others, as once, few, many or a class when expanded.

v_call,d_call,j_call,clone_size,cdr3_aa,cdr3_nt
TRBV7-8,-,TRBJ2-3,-,CASSPGSYTDTQYF,TGTGCCAGCAGCCCCGGGAGTTACACAGATACGCAGTATTTT
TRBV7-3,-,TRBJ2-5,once,CASSLRHQETQYF,TGTGCCAGCAGCCTTCGACATCAAGAGACCCAGTACTTC
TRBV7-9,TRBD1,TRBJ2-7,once,CASSPLTGSYSYEQYF,TGTGCCAGCAGCCCACTGACAGGGTCCTACTCCTACGAGCAGTACTTC
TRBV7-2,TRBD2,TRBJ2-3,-,CASSTSGTTDTQYF,TGTGCCAGCAGCACTAGCGGTACCACAGATACGCAGTATTTT
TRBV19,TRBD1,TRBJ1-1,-,CASSISGTGDVNTEAFF,TGTGCCAGTAGTATATCCGGAACAGGGGACGTGAACACTGAAGCTTTCTTT
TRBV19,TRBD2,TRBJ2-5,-,CASSIVGGKETQYF,TGTGCCAGTAGTATAGTGGGAGGGAAGGAGACCCAGTACTTC
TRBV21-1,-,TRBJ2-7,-,CASSNWEPYEQYF,TGTGCCAGCAGCAACTGGGAACCCTACGAGCAGTACTTC
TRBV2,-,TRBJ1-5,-,CASKFGANSNQPQHF,TGTGCCAGCAAGTTCGGGGCTAATAGCAATCAGCCCCAGCATTTT
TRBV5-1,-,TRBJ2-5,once,CASSSGTQKETQYF,TGCGCCAGCAGCTCCGGGACACAAAAAGAGACCCAGTACTTC
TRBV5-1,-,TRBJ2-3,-,CASSSDIFLDTQYF,TGCGCCAGCAGCTCCGATATATTCCTAGATACGCAGTATTTT
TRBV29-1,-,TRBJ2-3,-,CTLTGPQSPDTQYF,TGCACCCTCACAGGGCCGCAGAGCCCAGATACGCAGTATTTT
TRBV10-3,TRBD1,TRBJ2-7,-,CAISDLAPAGGVYEQYF,TGTGCCATCAGTGACTTGGCCCCGGCAGGGGGCGTTTACGAGCAGTACTTC
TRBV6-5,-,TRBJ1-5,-,CASSYSPAPNQPQHF,TGTGCCAGCAGTTACTCACCAGCGCCCAATCAGCCCCAGCATTTT
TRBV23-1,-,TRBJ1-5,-,CASSPTGLVQHF,TGCGCCAGCTCACCTACAGGGTTGGTCCAGCATTTT
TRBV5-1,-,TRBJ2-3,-,CASSLEHRFATQYF,TGCGCCAGCAGCTTGGAACACAGGTTTGCGACGCAGTATTTT
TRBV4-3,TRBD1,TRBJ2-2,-,CASSQIQGTGELFF,TGCGCCAGCAGCCAAATACAGGGGACCGGGGAGCTGTTTTTT
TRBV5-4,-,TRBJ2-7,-,CASSPGLKPYEQYF,TGTGCCAGCAGTCCGGGGCTTAAACCCTACGAGCAGTACTTC
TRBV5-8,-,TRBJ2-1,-,CASSLWSGNSYNEQFF,TGTGCCAGCAGCTTGTGGTCCGGGAACTCCTACAATGAGCAGTTCTTC
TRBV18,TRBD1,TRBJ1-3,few,CASSPDRVSGNTIYF,TGTGCCAGCTCACCGGACAGGGTCTCTGGAAACACCATATATTTT
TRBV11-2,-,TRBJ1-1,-,CASSSLSLQEATEAFF,TGTGCCAGCAGCTCCCTCTCTCTGCAAGAGGCGACTGAAGCTTTCTTT
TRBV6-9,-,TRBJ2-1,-,CASRAGSSYNEQFF,TGTGCCAGTAGGGCGGGAAGCTCCTACAATGAGCAGTTCTTC
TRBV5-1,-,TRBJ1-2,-,CASSFSWTANGYGYTF,TGCGCCAGCAGCTTTTCGTGGACAGCTAACGGGTATGGCTACACCTTC
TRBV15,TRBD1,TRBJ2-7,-,CATSRLGQGTYEQYF,TGTGCCACCAGCAGATTGGGACAGGGAACCTACGAGCAGTACTTC
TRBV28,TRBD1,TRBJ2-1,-,CASSLSTGISNEQFF,TGTGCCAGCAGTTTATCGACAGGGATTTCCAATGAGCAGTTCTTC
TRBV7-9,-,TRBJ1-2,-,CASSLGGSYGYTF,TGTGCCAGCAGTTTAGGGGGATCCTATGGCTACACCTTC
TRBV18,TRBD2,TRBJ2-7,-,CASSPPGGGEQYF,TGTGCCAGCTCACCCCCGGGGGGAGGCGAGCAGTACTTC
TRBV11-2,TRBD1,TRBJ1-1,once,CASSPPGGETEAFF,TGTGCCAGCAGCCCTCCAGGGGGCGAAACTGAAGCTTTCTTT
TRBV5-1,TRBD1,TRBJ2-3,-,CASRQGARGTDTQYF,TGCGCCAGCAGACAGGGGGCTCGAGGAACAGATACGCAGTATTTT
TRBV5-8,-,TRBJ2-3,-,CASSRYTDTQYF,TGTGCCAGCAGCCGCTACACAGATACGCAGTATTTT
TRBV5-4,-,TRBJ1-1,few,CASSQNTEAFF,TGTGCCAGCAGCCAGAACACTGAAGCTTTCTTT